The 9 T cell receptor beta chains given below trace back to one sample, sequenced in a study of T cell clonotyping in hematopoietic cell transplantation. Time point denoted: recipient sample about 28 days before transplant, after cytoreduction. TCRdb's copy holds only in-frame clones and misses some; the assay was immunoSEQ multiplex PCR. This repertoire shows more than 25,000 clones, roughly 80% found once; its top ten account for roughly 6.8%. The source was peripheral blood mononuclear cells, collected before stem cell transplant. These receptors were obtained from a woman aged 25-40 years with chronic myeloid leukemia. Some clones in this sample may be carry-over from other donors' samples.

The rearrangement joins TRBV5-1 to TRBJ2-1; 9 bases are a match to TRBD2. Trimming at V came to 0 bases and at J to 2 bases, leaving 6 bases not matched to a gene. Germline values: CDR1 SGHRS, CDR2 YFSETQ. This CDR3 region has 17 residues. CDR3 nucleotides: TGCGCCAGCAGCTTGGCCCCCCTAGCGGGACCCTACAATGAGCAGTTCTTC. Encoded protein: CASSLAPLAGPYNEQFF.

The chain has TRBV7-2 and TRBJ2-2; no reliable D call. The CDR3 length is 14 residues. CDR1 is SGHTA and CDR2 is FQGNSA in the germline V gene. The V end lost 0 bases, the J end lost 7 bases, and 9 bases lay between the germline ends. The CDR3 spells CASSLARGDGELFF. DNA of the CDR3: TGTGCCAGCAGCTTAGCCCGTGGGGACGGGGAGCTGTTTTTT.

This chain links TRBV25-1 with TRBJ1-1; tentatively, D is TRBD1 (5 bases). V lost 4 bases and J lost 2, with 8 bases in between. From germline, CDR1 is MGHDK and CDR2 SYGVNS. The CDR3 spans 13 residues. The CDR3: CASSVGTNTEAFF. The CDR3, as DNA: TGTGCCAGCAGTGTGGGGACCAACACTGAAGCTTTCTTT.

This rearrangement joins TRBV6-1 to TRBJ1-5; maybe TRBD1 (5 bases). The CDR3 contains 14 residues. V lost 3 bases and J 5 bases, leaving 11 bases between the germline ends. Germline V gene sequence: CDR1 MNHNS, CDR2 SASEGT. For the CDR3, the DNA is TGTGCCAGCAGTGAGGCAGGGACCCATCAGCCCCAGCATTTT. As protein: CASSEAGTHQPQHF.

The chain links TRBV28 to TRBJ1-6; 7 bases fit TRBD1. Looked up from germline, CDR1 is MDHEN and CDR2 is SYDVKM. CDR3 length: 15 amino acids. Losses at the gene ends were 6 bases for V and 6 bases for J; bases not matched to a gene: 8. CDR3 bases: TGTGCCAGCAGCCCGGGAGGGGGCATTAATTCACCCCTCCACTTT. Amino acids: CASSPGGGINSPLHF.

The CDR3 is CASSLRIQGAAPNYGYTF. Here the CDR3 DNA reads TGTGCCAGCAGCTTAAGGATTCAAGGGGCCGCCCCTAACTATGGCTACACCTTC. The chain uses TRBV7-2 and TRBJ1-2; D possibly corresponds to TRBD1 (5 bases). From germline, CDR1 is SGHTA and CDR2 FQGNSA. The CDR3 loop spans 18 amino acids. V lost 2 bases to trimming and J lost 0 bases, with 19 bases between them.

This clone was seen a handful of times. The chain combines TRBV5-1 with TRBJ2-4; D not resolved. There are 14 residues in the CDR3. Germline CDR1 and CDR2: SGHRS and YFSETQ. With 1 base removed from V and 9 bases from J, the gap between germline ends came to 14 bases. The CDR3 sequence: CASSLSSATSIQYF. The CDR3 DNA is TGCGCCAGCAGCTTGAGTTCCGCCACGAGCATTCAGTACTTC.

The chain employs TRBV4-1 and TRBJ1-4; D is unresolved. CDR3 length: 15 amino acids. V was cut by 1 base and J by 7 bases, with 13 bases left in between. CDR1 and CDR2 (germline): MGHRA, YSYEKL. In nucleotides, the CDR3 is TGCGCCAGCAGCCAAGTGGGGATACATCCTGAAAAACTGTTTTTT. It is translated as CASSQVGIHPEKLFF.

This clone occurred a few times. This chain uses TRBV9 with TRBJ2-7; no definite D call. This CDR3 has 17 residues. The ends were cut back, 0 bases at V and 9 bases at J, with 25 bases in the middle. The germline V gene has CDR1 SGDLS and CDR2 YYNGEE. In DNA, the CDR3 is TGTGCCAGCAGCGTAGTCGGTCTTAAGGGTCCCTCCTTTGGGCAGTACTTC. Translation: CASSVVGLKGPSFGQYF.